This T cell receptor beta chain was sequenced in a study of cytomegalovirus exposure and HLA in healthy donors. PCR amplification relied on 60 Vbeta primers (plus 13 Jbeta primers). Assay used: immunoSEQ multiplex PCR; TCRdb lists only in-frame clones, some missing. This table has about 98,000 clones, approximately 72% appearing once. This clonotype was sampled from a man between 18 and 35 years old in good health and CMV-seropositive. Sequencing used PBMCs.

In DNA, the CDR3 is TGTGCCAGCAGCTTAGGCCTAGCGGGGGGGAATTCCTACAATGAGCAGTTCTTC. Protein product: CASSLGLAGGNSYNEQFF. This chain joins TRBV13 and TRBJ2-1; 12 bases line up with TRBD2. Germline CDR1 reads PRHDT; CDR2 reads FYEKMQ (reference sequence). The CDR3 totals 18 residues. The ends lost 0 bases at V and 1 base at J; junction bases unmatched: 4.